The 9 T cell receptor beta chains presented below share a single source sample, sequenced in a study of post-analysis software for immune sequencing data. Unique molecular identifiers featured in each of the TCR beta cDNA libraries. From the PCR reads, TCRdb called clonotypes with MiXCR, one entry per CDR3 protein. The sample consists of 800,000 to 950,000 distinct CDR3 sequences, 53% of them appearing once. Regarding the study as a whole: TRBV segments more frequent in patients than in controls numbered about 5 and included TRBV5-6, TRBV5-1 and TRBV20-1.

The antigens for these receptors are not known. The sequencing input was blood. The source of these receptors is a girl aged 10-17 years with multiple sclerosis.

The CDR3 region has the DNA TGTGCCAGCAGTTACGCCAGTTCACCCCTCCACTTT. Translating gives CASSYASSPLHF. This chain connects TRBV6-2 or TRBV6-3 to TRBJ1-6; D remains unclear. V lost 2 bases, J lost 9 bases, and 5 bases lay in between. Germline CDR1 is MNHEY and CDR2 is SVGEGT. The CDR3 has 12 residues.

The V call is TRBV20-1, the J call TRBJ2-3; 9 positions match TRBD2. V shed 6 bases and J 0 bases; nucleotides not matched to a gene: 7. Per germline, CDR1 DFQATT and CDR2 SNEGSKA (reference sequence). The CDR3 length is 15 residues. The CDR3 is CSASFSGGSTDTQYF. The DNA for the CDR3 is TGCAGTGCCTCCTTTAGCGGGGGAAGCACAGATACGCAGTATTTT.

This clonotype was picked up a small number of times. The rearrangement uses TRBV20-1 and TRBJ1-2, with 7 bases that match TRBD1. The CDR3 consists of 11 residues. The V gene end was trimmed by 5 bases and the J gene end by 7 bases; junction bases not matched to a gene: 4. The germline V gene has CDR1 DFQATT and CDR2 SNEGSKA (reference sequence). The CDR3 DNA sequence: TGCAGTGCTTATAACAGGGGTGGCTACACCTTC. It codes for CSAYNRGGYTF.

This clonotype occurred a few times. The V call is TRBV3-1, the J call TRBJ1-2; the match to TRBD1 covers 8 bases. The germline gives CDR1 LGHDT, CDR2 YNNKEL (reference sequence). With V trimmed by 0 bases and J by 0 bases, 9 bases remained unmatched. CDR3 length: 18 residues. This CDR3 is CASSQDSHRGRANYGYTF. The CDR3 region has the DNA TGTGCCAGCAGCCAAGATAGCCACAGGGGGAGGGCTAACTATGGCTACACCTTC.

The chain is built from TRBV7-6 and TRBJ2-3; either TRBD1 or TRBD2 may supply D (6 bases each). The germline V and J ends were trimmed by 5 bases and 5 bases, with 11 bases remaining between them. Germline-derived CDR1 and CDR2 are SGHVS and FNYEAQ. CDR3 size: 13 residues. DNA of the CDR3: TGTGCCAGCAGCAGGGGGGCCGTAGATACGCAGTATTTT. It encodes CASSRGAVDTQYF.

DNA for the CDR3: TGCGCCAGCAGCTTTGGACAGGGGGCCAGGGAGACCCAGTACTTC. Its protein product is CASSFGQGARETQYF. The chain joins TRBV5-1 to TRBJ2-5, with 11 positions matching TRBD1. Per germline, CDR1 SGHRS and CDR2 YFSETQ. The CDR3 consists of 15 residues. V dropped 2 bases and J dropped 5; count of bases not matched to a gene: 5.

The sample holds one count of this clonotype. This rearrangement joins TRBV29-1 to TRBJ2-1; D may correspond to TRBD1 or TRBD2 (5 bases each). Germline V gene sequence: CDR1 SQVTM, CDR2 ANQGSEA. The CDR3 covers 16 residues. V lost 8 bases to trimming and J lost 5 bases, with 25 bases between them. Here the CDR3 DNA reads TGCAGCACCACCCGCACAGGAGGTCTCATCCACAATGAGCAGTTCTTC. Encoded protein: CSTTRTGGLIHNEQFF.

The chain recombines TRBV29-1 with TRBJ2-3; 12 positions agree with TRBD2. Trimming took 5 bases from V and 4 from J; bases not matched to a gene: 10. In germline, CDR1 is SQVTM, CDR2 ANQGSEA. The CDR3 has 16 residues. The CDR3 sequence: CSVLAPGTSGSDTQYF. CDR3 sequence (DNA): TGCAGCGTTCTGGCTCCCGGGACTAGCGGGTCAGATACGCAGTATTTT.

This clonotype was counted a few times. This chain joins TRBV20-1 and TRBJ2-5; D could derive from TRBD1 or TRBD2 (5 bases each). The DNA end is more similar to TRBJ2-7, so the J call may be wrong. CDR3 length: 12 amino acids. Germline V gene data show CDR1 as DFQATT and CDR2 as SNEGSKA (reference sequence). CDR3 nucleotide sequence: TGCAGTGCTACCGGGGTGGGGGACGAGCAGTACTTC. It yields the protein CSATGVGDEQYF.